Each of the 27 T cell receptor beta chains below was sequenced from the same sample in a study of molecular identifiers for immune sequencing clone quantification. TCRdb reanalysed the PCR reads using MiXCR and keeps one entry per CDR3 protein. The table records about 320,000 distinct CDR3 sequences, roughly 23% of them present only once. The sequenced sample was naive CD8+ T cells from blood, with Jurkat cell RNA spiked in. Noted subset: FACS-sorted CD8+CD4-CCR7+CD45RA+ naive T cells. These receptors were taken from a human donor in good health. Some libraries in this study had Jurkat cell RNA spiked in.

There are many counts of this clonotype. V gene TRBV9 combines with J gene TRBJ1-1; 11 bases are shared with TRBD1. The CDR3 is made up of 13 amino acids. With 2 bases clipped from V and 7 bases from J, the junction kept 1 base outside the gene matches. CDR1 SGDLS and CDR2 YYNGEE come from the germline V gene. This CDR3 is CASSVGTGGEAFF. In DNA form, the CDR3 reads TGTGCCAGCAGCGTTGGGACAGGGGGTGAAGCTTTCTTT. Drawing the rest from reference TRBV9 and TRBJ1-1, the complete variable domain is DSGVTQTPKHLITATGQRVTLRCSPRSGDLSVYWYQQSLDQGLQFLIQYYNGEERAKGNILERFSAQQFPDLHSELNLSSLELGDSALYFCASSVGTGGEAFFGQGTRLTVV.

This clonotype has at least ten counts. The chain joins TRBV4-2 to TRBJ2-7; no firm D call. The CDR3 extends over 13 amino acids. CDR1 LGHNA and CDR2 YNFKEQ come from the germline V gene. V was cut by 4 bases and J by 3 bases, with 10 bases left in between. The chain's CDR3 is CASSPYGGYEQYF. The CDR3 DNA follows: TGTGCCAGCAGCCCCTACGGCGGCTACGAGCAGTACTTC.

This clonotype was counted at least ten times. This chain links TRBV19 with TRBJ1-1; D call uncertain. V gave up 9 bases and J gave up 1 base, with 9 bases separating them. Germline CDR1 is LNHDA and CDR2 is SQIVND (reference sequence). This CDR3 comprises 12 residues. The CDR3 DNA reads TGTGCCAGCAAGTTTGGGAACACTGAAGCTTTCTTT. Amino acids: CASKFGNTEAFF.

In its sample, this clonotype was seen many times. V and J are TRBV20-1 and TRBJ2-7; TRBD1 is a possible D gene (6 bases). The CDR3 has 13 residues. V shed 1 base and J shed 0 bases, with 7 bases lying between them. Germline V gene data show CDR1 as DFQATT and CDR2 as SNEGSKA (reference sequence). The CDR3 DNA reads TGCAGTGCTAGAGGGACAGCCTCCTACGAGCAGTACTTC. Amino acids: CSARGTASYEQYF.

This clonotype was picked up many times. V and J are TRBV27 and TRBJ2-3; no firm D call. The CDR3 sequence is 13 residues long. Trimming took off 3 bases at V and 2 bases at J, with 6 bases between the two ends. CDR1 MNHEY and CDR2 SMNVEV come from the germline V gene (reference sequence). The chain's CDR3 is CASSFENTDTQYF. In nucleotides, the CDR3 is TGTGCCAGCAGTTTTGAGAACACAGATACGCAGTATTTT.

Of note for this clonotype: Being one base from a much bigger clone, this may be a read error. V gene TRBV5-5 combines with J gene TRBJ2-7; 7 nucleotides agree with TRBD1. CDR3 length: 16 residues. From germline, CDR1 is SGHKS and CDR2 YYEKEE (reference sequence). The V and J ends lost 0 bases and 5 bases, in that order; junction bases with no gene match: 11. CDR3 sequence (DNA): TGTGCCAGCAGCTTGGCCAAGCCGGGACAGCATCACGAGCAGTACTTC. This gives the protein CASSLAKPGQHHEQYF. Using reference TRBV5-5 and TRBJ2-7 for the parts outside the CDR3, the full variable domain is DAGVTQSPTHLIKTRGQQVTLRCSPISGHKSVSWYQQVLGQGPQFIFQYYEKEERGRGNFPDRFSARQFPNYSSELNVNALLLGDSALYLCASSLAKPGQHHEQYFGPGTRLTVT.

This clonotype was detected many times. CDR3 DNA: TGCAGTGCCAATTTGGCTACTCACAAAGGCAATCAGCCCCAGCATTTT. Translated: CSANLATHKGNQPQHF. This rearrangement joins TRBV20-1 to TRBJ1-5; no firm D call. The CDR3 sequence is 16 residues long. Per the germline V gene, CDR1 is DFQATT and CDR2 is SNEGSKA (reference sequence). Between the trimmed V and J ends, which lost 6 bases and 2 bases, there was a span of 20 bases.

This clonotype was counted only a few times. The chain employs TRBV7-9 and TRBJ2-1; perhaps TRBD1 as D (6 bases). V was trimmed by 5 bases and J by 9 bases, leaving 14 bases between them. CDR1 and CDR2 (germline): SEHNR, FQNEAQ (reference sequence). This CDR3 contains 13 residues. Written as DNA, the CDR3 is TGTGCCAGCAGCATACAGGGAAGGGGTGAGCAGTTCTTC. The encoded protein is CASSIQGRGEQFF.

At least ten counts were recorded for this clonotype. The chain carries TRBV27 and TRBJ1-4; TRBD1 agrees at 10 bases. V dropped 5 bases and J dropped 6; count of bases not matched to a gene: 3. Germline V gene sequence: CDR1 MNHEY, CDR2 SMNVEV (reference sequence). The CDR3 length is 14 residues. The CDR3 DNA reads as TGTGCCAGCAGTCCGGGACAGGGGTATGAAAAACTGTTTTTT. Amino acids: CASSPGQGYEKLFF.

Ten or more counts support this clonotype. This chain joins TRBV28 and TRBJ2-3; 9 bases fit TRBD2. Losses at the gene ends were 4 bases for V and 0 bases for J; bases not matched to a gene: 2. In germline, CDR1 is MDHEN, CDR2 SYDVKM. CDR3 length equals 15 residues. The CDR3 is CASSWTSASTDTQYF. CDR3 DNA: TGTGCCAGCAGTTGGACTAGCGCCAGCACAGATACGCAGTATTTT.

Concerning this clonotype: A clone one base away is much larger, so this may be a read error. The conserved final phenylalanine or tryptophan is absent from the CDR3, which likely points to a read error. The rearrangement links TRBV11-2 to TRBJ2-3, with a weak D call TRBD2 (5 bases). Trimming removed 5 bases at V and 3 bases at J, with 15 bases between. CDR1 is SGHAT, CDR2 FQNNGV, per germline. The CDR3 extends over 15 amino acids. The CDR3 DNA sequence: TGTGCCAGCAGCACCCTCCTAGCCCCAACAGATACGCAGTATTCT. This codes for CASSTLLAPTDTQYS.

The table lists this clonotype with many counts. This chain uses TRBV15 with TRBJ2-1, with a weak D call TRBD2 (6 bases). V gave up 3 bases and J gave up 7 bases, with 22 bases separating them. CDR1 is LNHNV and CDR2 is YYDKDF in the germline V gene (reference sequence). This CDR3 has 17 amino acids. The CDR3 loop is CATSSPTSTHVMNEQFF. CDR3 coding DNA: TGTGCCACCAGCAGTCCGACTAGTACCCACGTTATGAATGAGCAGTTCTTC.

The chain employs TRBV20-1 and TRBJ1-1, with unresolved D. V dropped 6 bases and J dropped 0 bases, with 5 bases sitting between them. The CDR3 runs to 11 residues. Germline V lookup: CDR1 DFQATT, CDR2 SNEGSKA (reference sequence). The CDR3 sequence: CSARLNTEAFF. CDR3 DNA sequence: TGCAGTGCCCGACTGAACACTGAAGCTTTCTTT.

There are many counts of this clonotype. The chain combines TRBV4-3 with TRBJ2-1; D is unresolved. Trimming removed 0 bases at V and 9 bases at J, with 21 bases between. The CDR3 is 17 residues long. Germline CDR1 LGHNA, CDR2 YSLEER. This CDR3 reads CASSQESPHAQMGEQFF. The CDR3 coding sequence is TGCGCCAGCAGCCAAGAGTCCCCCCACGCCCAAATGGGTGAGCAGTTCTTC.

Comment on this clonotype: A single base separates this from a much larger clone, so it may be a read error. This rearrangement joins TRBV6-5 to TRBJ1-2; D is unclear. The CDR3 is 13 amino acids. Germline-derived CDR1 and CDR2 are MNHEY and SVGAGI. Between the trimmed V and J ends, which lost 5 bases and 3 bases, there was a span of 10 bases. The CDR3 region has the DNA TGTGCCAGCAGTCATAGGACGTACTATGGCTACACCTTC. Protein: CASSHRTYYGYTF.

This clonotype has at least ten counts. The rearrangement links TRBV7-9 to TRBJ1-1, with 8 nucleotides matching TRBD1. This CDR3 has 14 residues. CDR1 is SEHNR and CDR2 is FQNEAQ in the germline V gene (reference sequence). Losses at the gene ends were 6 bases for V and 8 bases for J; bases not matched to a gene: 11. Written as DNA, the CDR3 is TGTGCCAGCAGACCACCCGGGACAGGACTGGAAGCTTTCTTT. Protein product: CASRPPGTGLEAFF.

In its sample, this clonotype was seen many times. The chain couples TRBV7-6 to TRBJ2-5; 11 bases fit TRBD2. CDR1 SGHVS and CDR2 FNYEAQ come from the germline V gene. The V and J ends lost 1 base and 5 bases, in that order; junction bases with no gene match: 9. The CDR3 is 17 amino acids. This CDR3 is CASSLEASGRMLETQYF. Here the CDR3 DNA reads TGTGCCAGCAGCTTAGAAGCTAGCGGGAGGATGCTGGAGACCCAGTACTTC.

Turning to this clonotype: This may stem from a read error, because a much larger clone lies one nucleotide away. The chain combines TRBV4-3 with TRBJ1-3, with a possible D match to TRBD1 (6 bases). Germline V gives CDR1 LGHNA, CDR2 YSLEER. This CDR3 is built from 16 residues. The CDR3 spells CASSQGQDSSGNAIYF. The CDR3 DNA is TGCGCCAGCAGCCAAGGACAGGACAGCTCTGGAAACGCCATATATTTT.

A word on this clonotype: A much larger clone sits a single nucleotide away, making a read error possible. V is TRBV11-2 and J is TRBJ2-3; 10 bases map to TRBD1. Trimming cost V 3 bases and J 2 bases; bases outside gene matches: 11. The CDR3 length is 18 residues. Germline lookup yields CDR1 SGHAT and CDR2 FQNNGV. Here the CDR3 DNA reads TGTGCCAGCAGCTTGCGGAGACAGGGGGCGCTTGACACAGATACGCAGTATTTT. This sequence encodes CASSLRRQGALDTDTQYF.

On this clonotype itself: A read error may explain this, as a much larger clone is one base away. The chain employs TRBV14 and TRBJ2-7, with no clear D. CDR3 size: 12 residues. The germline CDR1 and CDR2 sequences are SGHDN and FVKESK. CDR3 residues: CAGSQDFYEQYF. The CDR3 DNA sequence: TGTGCCGGCAGCCAAGATTTTTACGAGCAGTACTTC.

This clonotype was picked up many times. The gene calls are TRBV6-1 and TRBJ1-5; 9 positions match TRBD1. Germline V gene sequence: CDR1 MNHNS, CDR2 SASEGT. The CDR3 has 15 amino acids. V was pared by 1 base and J by 6 bases, with 4 bases of the junction left unmatched. The CDR3 nucleotides are TGTGCCAGCAGTGAAGAGGGACAGGGCGCTCAGCCCCAGCATTTT. This encodes CASSEEGQGAQPQHF.

Details on this clonotype: Just one base apart from a much larger clone, this may be a read error. This chain joins TRBV6-5 and TRBJ2-6; D tentatively reads TRBD1 or TRBD2 (6 bases each). The CDR3 has 16 amino acids. The germline gives CDR1 MNHEY, CDR2 SVGAGI. The CDR3 is CASTGLTSSGANALTF. The CDR3 bases are TGTGCCAGCACCGGACTAACATCATCAGGGGCCAACGCCCTGACTTTC.

V usage is TRBV12-3 or TRBV12-4 and J usage is TRBJ1-6; D is possibly TRBD1 (6 bases). V was clipped by 6 bases and J by 7 bases, with 7 bases between them. This CDR3 has 12 amino acids. The CDR3 is CASSTGNSPLHF. DNA for the CDR3: TGTGCCAGCAGCACAGGGAATTCACCCCTCCACTTT.

This clonotype was counted between two and nine times. This chain joins TRBV19 and TRBJ1-4; 8 bases match TRBD1. Trimming removed 9 bases from V and 8 bases from J; junction bases left unmatched: 17. CDR3 length equals 16 residues. The germline V gene encodes CDR1 LNHDA and CDR2 SQIVND (reference sequence). The CDR3 DNA is TGTGCCAGCAAATTACGTACAGGGGGATTGGGAGAAAAACTGTTTTTT. Translating it yields CASKLRTGGLGEKLFF.

This clonotype has only a few counts. V is TRBV2 and J is TRBJ2-4; 10 bases line up with TRBD2. Germline V CDR1 and CDR2: SNHLY, FYNNEI. V trimming: 6 bases; J trimming: 0 bases; junction bases outside the gene matches: 14. The CDR3 loop spans 19 amino acids. The CDR3 DNA sequence: TGTGCCAGCAGCGAGATAGCTAGCGGGGGAGAAGTAGCCAAAAACATTCAGTACTTC. It encodes CASSEIASGGEVAKNIQYF.

This clonotype was counted at least ten times. J is TRBJ2-5 and V is TRBV28, with 10 bases matching TRBD2. The V segment lost 7 bases and the J segment 4 bases; nucleotides outside the gene matches: 6. Germline V gene sequence: CDR1 MDHEN, CDR2 SYDVKM. This CDR3 has 14 residues. Here the CDR3 reads CASTLIAGGETQYF. The CDR3 nucleotides are TGTGCCAGCACCCTTATAGCGGGAGGAGAGACCCAGTACTTC.

This clonotype appeared many times. V usage is TRBV6-2 or TRBV6-3 and J usage is TRBJ1-5; D not resolved. Trimming stripped 5 bases from V and 7 bases from J, with 18 bases between. This CDR3 comprises 15 residues. Germline V lookup: CDR1 MNHEY, CDR2 SVGEGT. The CDR3 region is CASSDPTRSHQPQHF. In DNA form, the CDR3 reads TGTGCCAGCAGTGACCCGACCCGCTCCCACCAGCCCCAGCATTTT.